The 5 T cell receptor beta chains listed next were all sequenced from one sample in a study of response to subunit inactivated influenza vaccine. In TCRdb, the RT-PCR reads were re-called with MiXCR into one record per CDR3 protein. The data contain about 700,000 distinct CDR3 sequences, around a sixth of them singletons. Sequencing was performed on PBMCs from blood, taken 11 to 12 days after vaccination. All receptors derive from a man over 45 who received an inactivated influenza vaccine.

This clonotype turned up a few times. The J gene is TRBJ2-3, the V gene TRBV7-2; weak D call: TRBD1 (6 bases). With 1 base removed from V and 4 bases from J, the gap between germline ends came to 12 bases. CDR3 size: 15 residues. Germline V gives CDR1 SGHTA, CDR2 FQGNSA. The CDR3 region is CASSLVGARADTQYF. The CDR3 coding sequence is TGTGCCAGCAGCTTAGTGGGGGCTCGCGCAGATACGCAGTATTTT.

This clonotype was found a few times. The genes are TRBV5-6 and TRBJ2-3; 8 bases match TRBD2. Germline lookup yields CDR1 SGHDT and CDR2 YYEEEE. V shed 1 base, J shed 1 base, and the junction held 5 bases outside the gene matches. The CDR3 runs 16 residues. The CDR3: CASSLFGTSRTDTQYF. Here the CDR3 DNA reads TGTGCCAGCAGCTTGTTCGGGACTAGTCGCACAGATACGCAGTATTTT.

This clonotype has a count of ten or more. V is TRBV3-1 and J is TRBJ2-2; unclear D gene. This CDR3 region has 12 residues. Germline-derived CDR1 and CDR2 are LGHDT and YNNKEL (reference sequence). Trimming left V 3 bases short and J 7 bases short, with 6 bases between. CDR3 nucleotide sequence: TGTGCCAGCAGCCAGCCAAACGGGGAGCTGTTTTTT. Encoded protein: CASSQPNGELFF. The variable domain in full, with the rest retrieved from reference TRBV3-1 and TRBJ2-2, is DTAVSQTPKYLVTQMGNDKSIKCEQNLGHDTMYWYKQDSKKFLKIMFSYNNKELIINETVPNRFSPKSPDKAHLNLHINSLELGDSAVYFCASSQPNGELFFGEGSRLTVL.

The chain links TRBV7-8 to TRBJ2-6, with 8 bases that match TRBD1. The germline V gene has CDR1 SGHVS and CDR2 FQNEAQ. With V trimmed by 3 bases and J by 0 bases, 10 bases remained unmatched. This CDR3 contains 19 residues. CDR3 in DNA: TGTGCCAGCAGCTTGGGGGGACAGGTGAAACGCTCTGGGGCCAACGTCCTGACTTTC. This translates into CASSLGGQVKRSGANVLTF.

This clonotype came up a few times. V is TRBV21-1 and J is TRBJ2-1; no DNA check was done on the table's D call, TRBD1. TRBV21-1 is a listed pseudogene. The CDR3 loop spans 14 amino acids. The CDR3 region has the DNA TGTGCCAGCAGCGCCCAACAGGGTTTTGGTGAGCAGTTCTTC. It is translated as CASSAQQGFGEQFF.